These 27 T cell receptor beta chains came from one sample sequenced in a study of post-analysis software for immune sequencing data. Findings and caveats of the study: TRBV5-6, TRBV5-1 and TRBV20-1 were among roughly 5 TRBV segments more frequent in patients than controls.

TCR beta libraries were prepared from cDNA with unique molecular identifiers. TCRdb independently ran MiXCR on the PCR reads; one entry per CDR3 protein. The table records roughly 670,000 distinct CDR3 sequences, approximately 59% of them present only once. These TCRs' antigens remain unknown. The sequenced sample was blood. The origin of the receptors is a girl aged 2-10 years with multiple sclerosis.

The chain links TRBV6-6 to TRBJ1-1; D is perhaps TRBD1 (6 bases). Germline values: CDR1 MNHNY, CDR2 SVGAGI (reference sequence). The CDR3 has 16 amino acids. The V gene lost 2 bases and the J gene lost 1 base, with 14 bases spanning the gap. CDR3 nucleotides: TGTGCCAGCAGTTACCCCAGGACAGACGAGAACACTGAAGCTTTCTTT. It specifies CASSYPRTDENTEAFF.

The table lists this clonotype with a count of one. The V gene is TRBV4-3, the J gene TRBJ2-1; D is unclear. V was cut by 4 bases and J by 7 bases, with 17 bases left in between. The CDR3 is 15 residues long. Per the germline V gene, CDR1 is LGHNA and CDR2 is YSLEER. CDR3 in amino acids: CASSPLSDGKNEQFF. The CDR3 DNA sequence: TGCGCCAGCAGCCCCCTATCGGACGGAAAAAATGAGCAGTTCTTC.

The rearrangement links TRBV6-5 to TRBJ2-1, with 7 nucleotides matching TRBD1. V shed 6 bases, J shed 5 bases, and the junction held 4 bases outside the gene matches. This CDR3 has 13 amino acids. CDR1 MNHEY and CDR2 SVGAGI come from the germline V gene. As DNA, the CDR3 is TGTGCCAGCAGGCGACAGGGACACAATGAGCAGTTCTTC. Residues: CASRRQGHNEQFF.

The chain has TRBV25-1 and TRBJ2-1; 7 bases are a match to TRBD2. With V trimmed by 3 bases and J by 2 bases, 16 bases remained unmatched. This CDR3 has 19 amino acids. CDR1 and CDR2 from the germline V gene are MGHDK and SYGVNS. CDR3 sequence reads: CASSEPPTSDIRPYNEQFF. The CDR3 coding sequence is TGTGCCAGCAGTGAGCCCCCAACTAGCGACATCCGACCCTACAATGAGCAGTTCTTC.

The chain joins TRBV7-2 to TRBJ1-2; 9 bases are a match to TRBD1. J lost 6 bases, V lost 6 bases, and 5 bases had no gene match. CDR1 is SGHTA and CDR2 is FQGNSA in the germline V gene. CDR3 length: 13 amino acids. The CDR3 DNA reads TGTGCCAGCAGACAAACAGGGGGCGATGGCTACACCTTC. It encodes CASRQTGGDGYTF.

The chain combines TRBV6-2 or TRBV6-3 with TRBJ2-7, with TRBD1 matching over 9 bases. Germline CDR1 and CDR2: MNHEY and SVGEGT. With V trimmed by 2 bases and J by 5 bases, 13 bases remained unmatched. CDR3 size: 17 residues. In nucleotides, the CDR3 is TGTGCCAGCAGTTACCACGCCGTTAAGGGACAGGGTAACGAGCAGTACTTC. Protein sequence: CASSYHAVKGQGNEQYF.

This chain connects TRBV6-1 to TRBJ2-1; possibly TRBD1 for D (5 bases). V lost 6 bases, J lost 1 base, and 22 bases lay in between. The germline gives CDR1 MNHNS, CDR2 SASEGT. This CDR3 region has 18 residues. CDR3 nucleotides: TGTGCCAGCAGCACACGACTGGGGCTAGGGAATTCCTACAATGAGCAGTTCTTC. Residues: CASSTRLGLGNSYNEQFF.

The chain recombines TRBV7-9 with TRBJ2-7; 7 nucleotides line up with TRBD1. The V gene's germline CDR1 is SEHNR and CDR2 FQNEAQ (reference sequence). Losses at the gene ends were 5 bases for V and 4 bases for J; bases not matched to a gene: 5. CDR3 length: 13 residues. The CDR3: CASSGQTGYEQYF. The CDR3 region has the DNA TGTGCCAGCAGCGGACAGACAGGGTACGAGCAGTACTTC.

The CDR3 nucleotides read TGTGCCAGCAGTTTTTGGACTGGATCTGGGGCAGATACGCAGTATTTT. This gives the protein CASSFWTGSGADTQYF. The chain recombines TRBV12-3 or TRBV12-4 with TRBJ2-3; possibly TRBD2 for D (5 bases). V lost 3 bases and J 4 bases, leaving 17 bases between the germline ends. The CDR3 is made up of 16 amino acids.

This clonotype has only one observation. This chain connects TRBV2 to TRBJ2-3; 9 bases fit TRBD2. The junction had 7 bases not matched to a gene; V was cut back by 9 bases and J by 0 bases. The CDR3 runs 15 residues. Germline V lookup: CDR1 SNHLY, CDR2 FYNNEI. CDR3 DNA: TGTGCCAGTAGGACTAGCGCGAAAAGCACAGATACGCAGTATTTT. This encodes CASRTSAKSTDTQYF.

The genes are TRBV2 and TRBJ1-6; D unresolved. The CDR3 has 16 residues. The germline V and J ends were trimmed by 4 bases and 7 bases, with 17 bases remaining between them. Germline-derived CDR1 and CDR2 are SNHLY and FYNNEI. In nucleotides, the CDR3 is TGTGCCAGCAGTGTAATAGGGCTGACTGGGAATTCACCCCTCCACTTT. Translated, it gives CASSVIGLTGNSPLHF. Based on the CDR3 plus reference TRBV2 and TRBJ1-6, the full variable domain is EPEVTQTPSHQVTQMGQEVILRCVPISNHLYFYWYRQILGQKVEFLVSFYNNEISEKSEIFDDQFSVERPDGSNFTLKIRSTKLEDSAMYFCASSVIGLTGNSPLHFGNGTRLTVT.

The V gene is TRBV7-9, the J gene TRBJ2-1; 8 bases map to TRBD2. J was trimmed by 0 bases and V by 1 base; bases with no gene match: 14. The CDR3 runs to 20 residues. Germline-derived CDR1 and CDR2 are SEHNR and FQNEAQ (reference sequence). The DNA of the CDR3 is TGTGCCAGCAGCTTAGAGGCGGGAGGCACCTTATTGAGCTCCTACAATGAGCAGTTCTTC. This gives the protein CASSLEAGGTLLSSYNEQFF.

V usage is TRBV19 and J usage is TRBJ2-1; D is unclear. This CDR3 spans 15 amino acids. CDR1 and CDR2 from the germline V gene are LNHDA and SQIVND (reference sequence). The V and J ends lost 5 bases and 4 bases respectively, with 15 bases between them. The CDR3 here is CASSLGVPYYNEQFF. As DNA, the CDR3 is TGTGCCAGTAGTCTTGGGGTCCCTTATTACAATGAGCAGTTCTTC.

This chain uses TRBV6-6 with TRBJ2-3, with TRBD1 matching over 7 bases. The CDR3 runs 14 residues. CDR1 and CDR2 from the germline V gene are MNHNY and SVGAGI (reference sequence). The trim removed 6 bases at V and 2 bases at J, leaving 5 bases unmatched. The CDR3: CASSRQGATDTQYF. Written as DNA, the CDR3 is TGTGCCAGCAGCCGACAGGGAGCCACAGATACGCAGTATTTT.

This rearrangement joins TRBV6-1 to TRBJ2-2; 13 bases fit TRBD2. Germline lookup yields CDR1 MNHNS and CDR2 SASEGT. The CDR3 loop spans 21 amino acids. Germline trimming cut 3 bases from V and 8 bases from J; bases unmatched to any gene: 21. CDR3 sequence reads: CASSDPTGTSGTKAERGELFF. CDR3 nucleotides: TGTGCCAGCAGTGACCCCACCGGGACTAGCGGGACGAAAGCGGAAAGGGGGGAGCTGTTTTTT.

There are a few counts of this clonotype. The rearrangement uses TRBV12-3 or TRBV12-4 and TRBJ2-5, with a possible D match to TRBD1 (6 bases). The CDR3 contains 16 residues. Trimming took off 2 bases at V and 1 base at J, with 14 bases between the two ends. The CDR3 reads CASSLRGRQSQETQYF. DNA for the CDR3: TGTGCCAGCAGTTTAAGGGGGAGACAGTCCCAAGAGACCCAGTACTTC.

This clonotype has a handful of counts. V and J are TRBV7-9 and TRBJ2-7; perhaps TRBD1 as D (7 bases). The J call may be wrong; the DNA end is better matched by TRBJ2-5. The germline V gene has CDR1 SEHNR and CDR2 FQNEAQ (reference sequence). The CDR3 runs to 12 residues. The CDR3 protein is CSQGGGQETQYF. The CDR3 DNA sequence: TGTTCTCAGGGGGGCGGACAAGAGACCCAGTACTTC.

J is TRBJ2-5 and V is TRBV5-1; D not resolved. The V gene lost 0 bases and the J gene lost 5 bases, with 11 bases spanning the gap. The germline CDR1 and CDR2 sequences are SGHRS and YFSETQ. This CDR3 has 14 amino acids. CDR3 in DNA: TGCGCCAGCAGCTTGGTTCCACACCTGGAGACCCAGTACTTC. Its protein product is CASSLVPHLETQYF.

The V call is TRBV10-3, the J call TRBJ1-2; the D is unclear. Per germline, CDR1 ENHRY and CDR2 SYGVKD. There are 12 residues in the CDR3. The V gene lost 7 bases and the J gene lost 6 bases, with 12 bases spanning the gap. In nucleotides, the CDR3 is TGTGCCATCAACGGGTTCGAACATGGCTACACCTTC. As protein: CAINGFEHGYTF.

This clonotype appeared a single time. V is TRBV27 and J is TRBJ2-3; no reliable D call. The CDR3 is made up of 12 amino acids. V lost 4 bases and J 4 bases, leaving 6 bases between the germline ends. Germline assignment: CDR1 MNHEY and CDR2 SMNVEV (reference sequence). The CDR3 protein is CASSSYPDTQYF. The CDR3 DNA reads TGTGCCAGCAGTTCGTACCCAGATACGCAGTATTTT.

DNA for the CDR3: TGTGCCAGCAGCCCCTCCGAACAGGGATCCTACGAGCAGTACTTC. As protein: CASSPSEQGSYEQYF. This chain connects TRBV9 to TRBJ2-7; TRBD1 might be the D (6 bases). The CDR3 contains 15 residues. CDR1 and CDR2 from the germline V gene are SGDLS and YYNGEE. V was trimmed by 4 bases and J by 1 base, leaving 15 bases between them.

The chain recombines TRBV10-3 with TRBJ2-3, with 10 nucleotides matching TRBD2. Germline V lookup: CDR1 ENHRY, CDR2 SYGVKD. This CDR3 is built from 16 residues. Unmatched junction bases numbered 4, after V lost 4 bases and J lost 0 bases. The DNA for the CDR3 is TGTGCCATCAGTGTCGCTAGCGGGGGTAGCACAGATACGCAGTATTTT. Protein sequence: CAISVASGGSTDTQYF.

CDR3 coding DNA: TGTGCCAGCAGTTATCGGCTAGCGGGAGAGCAGTACTTC. Translating it yields CASSYRLAGEQYF. The chain has TRBV6-2 or TRBV6-3 and TRBJ2-7; TRBD2 matches 9 bases. The V segment lost 3 bases and the J segment 7 bases; nucleotides outside the gene matches: 4. The CDR3 is made up of 13 amino acids. Germline-derived CDR1 and CDR2 are MNHEY and SVGEGT.

The J gene is TRBJ1-4, the V gene TRBV7-2; unclear D gene. Deletions cut 7 bases from V and 4 bases from J, with 13 bases between. Germline V gene sequence: CDR1 SGHTA, CDR2 FQGNSA. The CDR3 is 14 residues long. The CDR3 is CASIPGTFNEKLFF. In DNA form, the CDR3 reads TGTGCCAGCATTCCAGGAACGTTTAATGAAAAACTGTTTTTT.

V is TRBV29-1 and J is TRBJ1-4; 9 bases are a match to TRBD1. The junction had 5 bases not matched to a gene; V was cut back by 5 bases and J by 7 bases. The CDR3 is 13 residues long. Germline V CDR1 and CDR2: SQVTM, ANQGSEA. In nucleotides, the CDR3 is TGCAGCGTTTCCGGGACAGGGTTTGAAAAACTGTTTTTT. It specifies CSVSGTGFEKLFF.

This clonotype turned up a few times. The genes are TRBV7-7 and TRBJ2-5; D is perhaps TRBD1 (6 bases). Trimming cost V 4 bases and J 2 bases, with 11 bases left between them. The CDR3 loop spans 14 amino acids. Germline lookup yields CDR1 SSHAT and CDR2 FNYEAQ (reference sequence). CDR3 in DNA: TGTGCCAGCAGCTCCCGGACAGATCAAGAGACCCAGTACTTC. It specifies CASSSRTDQETQYF.

V usage is TRBV29-1 and J usage is TRBJ1-1; D ambiguous. Germline V CDR1 and CDR2: SQVTM, ANQGSEA. Trimming took off 5 bases at V and 11 bases at J, with 15 bases between the two ends. CDR3 size: 11 residues. This CDR3 is CSVNWEGRAFF. The CDR3 nucleotides are TGCAGCGTTAATTGGGAGGGAAGGGCTTTCTTT.